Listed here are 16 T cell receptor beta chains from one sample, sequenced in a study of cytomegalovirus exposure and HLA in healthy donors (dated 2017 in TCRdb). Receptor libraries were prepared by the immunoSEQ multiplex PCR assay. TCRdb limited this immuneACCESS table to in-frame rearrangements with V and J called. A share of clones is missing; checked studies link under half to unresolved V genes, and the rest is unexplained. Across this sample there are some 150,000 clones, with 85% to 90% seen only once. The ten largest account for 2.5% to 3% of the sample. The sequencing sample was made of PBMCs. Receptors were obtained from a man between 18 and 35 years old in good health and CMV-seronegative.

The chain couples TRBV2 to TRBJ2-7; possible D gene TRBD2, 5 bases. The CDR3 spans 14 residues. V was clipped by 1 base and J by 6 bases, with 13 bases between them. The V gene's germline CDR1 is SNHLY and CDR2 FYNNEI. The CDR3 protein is CASSEDLASREQYF. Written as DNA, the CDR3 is TGTGCCAGCAGTGAAGACCTAGCATCCCGCGAGCAGTACTTC.

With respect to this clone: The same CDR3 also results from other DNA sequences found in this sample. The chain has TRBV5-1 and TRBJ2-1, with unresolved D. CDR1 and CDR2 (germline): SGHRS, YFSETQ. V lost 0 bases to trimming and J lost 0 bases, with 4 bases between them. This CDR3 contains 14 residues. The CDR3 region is CASSLDSSYNEQFF. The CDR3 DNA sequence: TGCGCCAGCAGCTTGGACAGCTCCTACAATGAGCAGTTCTTC.

The CDR3 region is CASSLGASSYNEQFF. As DNA, the CDR3 is TGTGCCAGCAGCTTAGGGGCGAGCTCCTACAATGAGCAGTTCTTC. This chain uses TRBV11-3 with TRBJ2-1, with D unclear. Germline CDR1 is SGHNT and CDR2 is YENEEA. CDR3 length equals 15 residues. The V end was cut by 1 base, the J end by 0 bases, with 7 bases between.

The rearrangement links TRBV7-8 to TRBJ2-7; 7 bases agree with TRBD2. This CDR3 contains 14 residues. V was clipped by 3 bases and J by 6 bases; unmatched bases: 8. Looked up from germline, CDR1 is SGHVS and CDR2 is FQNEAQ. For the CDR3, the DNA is TGTGCCAGCAGCTTCGGGGGAGGGCCCGCCGAGCAGTACTTC. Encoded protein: CASSFGGGPAEQYF.

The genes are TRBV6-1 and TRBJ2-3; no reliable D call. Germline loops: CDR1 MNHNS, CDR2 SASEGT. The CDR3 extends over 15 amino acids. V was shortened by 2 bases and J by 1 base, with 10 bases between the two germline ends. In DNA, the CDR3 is TGTGCCAGCAGTGAAAGTTGGGCCGGCACAGATACGCAGTATTTT. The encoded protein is CASSESWAGTDTQYF.

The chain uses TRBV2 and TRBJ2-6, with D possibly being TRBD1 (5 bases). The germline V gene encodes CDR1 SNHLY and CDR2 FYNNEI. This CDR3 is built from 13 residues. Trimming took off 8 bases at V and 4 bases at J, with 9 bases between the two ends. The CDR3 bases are TGTGCCAGCTCAGGGCTGGGGGCCAACGTCCTGACTTTC. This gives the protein CASSGLGANVLTF.

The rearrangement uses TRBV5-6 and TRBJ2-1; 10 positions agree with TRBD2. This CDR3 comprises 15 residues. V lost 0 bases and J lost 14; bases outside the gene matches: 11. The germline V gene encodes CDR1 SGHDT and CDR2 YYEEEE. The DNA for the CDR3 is TGTGCCAGCAGCTTGGCTAGCGGGAGTATTATAGGCGAGTTCTTC. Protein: CASSLASGSIIGEFF.

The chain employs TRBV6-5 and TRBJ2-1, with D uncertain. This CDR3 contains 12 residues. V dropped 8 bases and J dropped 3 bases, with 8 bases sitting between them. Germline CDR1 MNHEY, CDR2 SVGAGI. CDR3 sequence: CASGQFYNEQFF. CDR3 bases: TGTGCCAGCGGGCAATTCTACAATGAGCAGTTCTTC.

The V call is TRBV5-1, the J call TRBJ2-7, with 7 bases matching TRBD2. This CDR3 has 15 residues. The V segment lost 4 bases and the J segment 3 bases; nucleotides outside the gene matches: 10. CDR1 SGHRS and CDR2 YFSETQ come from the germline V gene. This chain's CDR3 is CASSPSGLPYYEQYF. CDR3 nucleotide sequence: TGCGCCAGCAGCCCCTCGGGACTACCATACTACGAGCAGTACTTC.

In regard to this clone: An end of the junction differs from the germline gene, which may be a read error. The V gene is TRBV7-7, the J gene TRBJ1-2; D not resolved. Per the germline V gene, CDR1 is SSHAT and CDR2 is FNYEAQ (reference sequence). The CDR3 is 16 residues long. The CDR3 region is CASSSTPARGRNGYTF. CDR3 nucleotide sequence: TGTGCTAGCAGCTCTACCCCCGCTCGAGGTCGAAATGGCTACACCTTC. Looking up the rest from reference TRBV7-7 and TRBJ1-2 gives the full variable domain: GAGVSQSPRYKVTKRGQDVTLRCDPISSHATLYWYQQALGQGPEFLTYFNYEAQPDKSGLPSDRFSAERPEGSISTLTIQRTEQRDSAMYRCASSSTPARGRNGYTFGSGTRLTVV.

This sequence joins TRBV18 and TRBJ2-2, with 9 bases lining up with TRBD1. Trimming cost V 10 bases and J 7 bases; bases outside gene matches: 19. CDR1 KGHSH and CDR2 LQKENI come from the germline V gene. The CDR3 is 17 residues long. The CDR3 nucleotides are TGTGCCACCCGAGCCAGTTCCGGGACAGGGAAGATCGGGGAGCTGTTTTTT. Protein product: CATRASSGTGKIGELFF.

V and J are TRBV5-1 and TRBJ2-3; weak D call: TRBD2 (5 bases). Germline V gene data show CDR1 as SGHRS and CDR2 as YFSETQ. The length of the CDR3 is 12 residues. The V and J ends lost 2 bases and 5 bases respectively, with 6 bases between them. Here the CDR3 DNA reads TGCGCCAGCAGCTTAAGCGGAGATACGCAGTATTTT. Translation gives CASSLSGDTQYF.

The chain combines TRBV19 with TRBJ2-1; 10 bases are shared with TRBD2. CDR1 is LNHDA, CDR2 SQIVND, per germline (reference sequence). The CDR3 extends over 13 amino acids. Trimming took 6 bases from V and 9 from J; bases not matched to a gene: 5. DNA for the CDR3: TGTGCCAGTAGGCTAGCGGGAGCCGTTGAGCAGTTCTTC. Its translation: CASRLAGAVEQFF.

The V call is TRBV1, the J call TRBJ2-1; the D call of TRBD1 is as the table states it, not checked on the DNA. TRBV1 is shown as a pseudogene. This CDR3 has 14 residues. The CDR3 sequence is CTSRGSLAYNEQFF. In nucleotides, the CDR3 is TGCACCAGCAGGGGCAGCTTAGCCTACAATGAGCAGTTCTTC.

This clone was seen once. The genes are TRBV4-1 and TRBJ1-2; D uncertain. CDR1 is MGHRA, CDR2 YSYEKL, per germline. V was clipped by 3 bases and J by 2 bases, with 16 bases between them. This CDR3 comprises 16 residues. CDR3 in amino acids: CASSQGREGSNYGYTF. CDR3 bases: TGCGCCAGCAGCCAGGGGAGAGAAGGATCCAACTATGGCTACACCTTC.

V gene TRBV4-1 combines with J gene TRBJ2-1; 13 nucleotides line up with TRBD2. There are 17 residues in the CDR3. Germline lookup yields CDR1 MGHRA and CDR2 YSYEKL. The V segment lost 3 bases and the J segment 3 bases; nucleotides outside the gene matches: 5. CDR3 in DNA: TGCGCCAGCAGCCATCCTGGACTAGCGGGAGACTACAATGAGCAGTTCTTC. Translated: CASSHPGLAGDYNEQFF.